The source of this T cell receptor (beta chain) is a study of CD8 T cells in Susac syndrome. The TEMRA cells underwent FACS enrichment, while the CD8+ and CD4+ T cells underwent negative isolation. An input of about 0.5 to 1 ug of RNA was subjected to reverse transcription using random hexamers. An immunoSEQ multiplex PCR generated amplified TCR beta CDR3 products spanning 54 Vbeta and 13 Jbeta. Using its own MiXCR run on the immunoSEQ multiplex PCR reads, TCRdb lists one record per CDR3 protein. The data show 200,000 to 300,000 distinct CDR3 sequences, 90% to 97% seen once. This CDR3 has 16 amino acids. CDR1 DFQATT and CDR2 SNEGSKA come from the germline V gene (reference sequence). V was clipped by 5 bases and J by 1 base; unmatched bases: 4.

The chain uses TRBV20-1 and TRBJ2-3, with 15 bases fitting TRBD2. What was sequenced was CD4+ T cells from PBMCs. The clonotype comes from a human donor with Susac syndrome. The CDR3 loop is CSAYRTSGRGTDTQYF. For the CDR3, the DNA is TGCAGTGCTTATAGGACTAGCGGGAGGGGCACAGATACGCAGTATTTT.